This TCR beta chain was sequenced for a study of T cell responses to AZD1222 COVID-19 vaccine. General observations from the study: Reportedly, nearly half of unique spike TCRs recognized epitopes outside B.1.351/B.1.1.7 mutations.

TCRdb's copy holds only in-frame clones and misses some; the assay was immunoSEQ multiplex PCR. The sample yields more than 150,000 clones, approximately 90% seen once. To note about this clone: Its antigen remains unknown.

The germline V gene encodes CDR1 LNHDA and CDR2 SQIVND (reference sequence). V was trimmed by 5 bases and J by 7 bases, leaving 18 bases between them. The CDR3 runs 15 residues. V is TRBV19 and J is TRBJ1-5; tentatively, D is TRBD1 (5 bases). The sequenced sample was peripheral blood, obtained on day 0 of AZD1222 vaccination. The TCR comes from an adult in good health. CDR3 amino acids: CASSPRRDVGQPQHF. CDR3 DNA: TGTGCCAGTAGTCCCCGGAGGGACGTCGGGCAGCCCCAGCATTTT.